Sequencing of this T cell receptor (beta chain) was carried out in a study of OX40 agonist ivuxolimab in advanced cancers. Study-wide findings and caveats: On average, a greater number of expanded clones characterised CD8+ T cells relative to CD4+.

The V segment lost 5 bases and the J segment 3 bases; nucleotides outside the gene matches: 9. The germline gives CDR1 SEHNR, CDR2 FQNEAQ (reference sequence). CDR3 size: 16 residues. Prior autoimmune disease or systemic immunosuppression barred patients. This table comes from immunoSEQ multiplex PCR, and its TCRdb copy is limited to in-frame clones, with some not included. The data show fewer than 20,000 clones, just under 75% seen once. As regards this clone: The antigen is undetermined.

J is TRBJ2-5 and V is TRBV7-9, with 10 bases fitting TRBD2. Material: CD4+ or CD8+ T cells sorted from blood, obtained in a trial of the OX40 agonist ivuxolimab. The clonotype was recovered from an adult with an advanced solid tumor such as melanoma, head and neck, liver or kidney cancer. CDR3 loop: CASSPLQGTSEETQYF. In DNA, the CDR3 is TGTGCCAGCAGCCCCCTTCAGGGGACTAGCGAAGAGACCCAGTACTTC.